This record covers a single T cell receptor (beta chain). No antigen is known for it. The data were taken from a study of OX40 agonist ivuxolimab in advanced cancers. Across the whole study: Of mixed ages from about 23 to 85 and averaging around 60 years, the group was around 78% male. Of the patients, three showed partial responses, one with hepatocellular carcinoma and two with cutaneous melanoma.

It was autoimmune disease history or systemic immunosuppression that excluded patients. Findings of the study overall: Individuals who were partial responders at 0.1-3.0 mg/kg had clonal expansion that ranked among the lowest.

This table comes from immunoSEQ multiplex PCR, and its TCRdb copy is limited to in-frame clones, with some not included. The table records approximately 37,000 clones, approximately 89% of them present only once. The V gene end was trimmed by 3 bases and the J gene end by 6 bases; junction bases not matched to a gene: 4. CDR3 length: 15 residues. The germline V gene has CDR1 MNHEY and CDR2 SMNVEV (reference sequence). The sequence came from an adult with an advanced solid tumor such as melanoma, head and neck, liver or kidney cancer. The gene calls are TRBV27 and TRBJ2-2; 10 nucleotides line up with TRBD2. This specimen was CD4+ or CD8+ T cells sorted from blood, taken in a trial of the OX40 agonist ivuxolimab. The CDR3 coding sequence is TGTGCCAGCAGTTTGGGCCTAGCGGGAGCCGGGGAGCTGTTTTTT. Translated, it gives CASSLGLAGAGELFF.